Shown below are 11 T cell receptor beta chains from a single sample sequenced in a study of cytomegalovirus exposure and HLA in healthy donors. PCR was performed using 60 Vbeta and 13 Jbeta primers. Using immunoSEQ multiplex PCR, the repertoire was profiled, and TCRdb retains in-frame clones only, with some absent. Found here are around 100,000 clones, around 79% of them singletons; the top ten hold roughly 4%. The sequenced sample consisted of PBMCs. The receptors shown here come from a man over 45 in good health and CMV-seropositive.

J is TRBJ1-4 and V is TRBV7-8, with a weak D call TRBD1 (6 bases). The V and J ends lost 4 bases and 1 base respectively, with 7 bases between them. This CDR3 has 14 amino acids. The germline CDR1 and CDR2 sequences are SGHVS and FQNEAQ. CDR3 nucleotide sequence: TGTGCCAGCAGCTCACAGGGAACTAATGAAAAACTGTTTTTT. Translated: CASSSQGTNEKLFF.

This clone was recorded a few times. V usage is TRBV10-3 and J usage is TRBJ1-2; no clear D gene. Germline assignment: CDR1 ENHRY and CDR2 SYGVKD. The CDR3 runs 14 residues. The V gene lost 0 bases and the J gene lost 8 bases, with 13 bases spanning the gap. The CDR3 loop is CAISESGTTVGYTF. Written as DNA, the CDR3 is TGTGCCATCAGTGAGTCAGGAACTACCGTCGGCTACACCTTC.

The chain has TRBV9 and TRBJ2-1; maybe TRBD2 (7 bases). This CDR3 region has 16 residues. The V end was cut by 5 bases, the J end by 0 bases, with 15 bases between. Germline V gene data show CDR1 as SGDLS and CDR2 as YYNGEE. The CDR3 coding sequence is TGTGCCAGCAGTAAAGGGGGGGGGAACTCCTACAATGAGCAGTTCTTC. Amino acids: CASSKGGGNSYNEQFF. The full variable domain, in which reference TRBV9 and TRBJ2-1 provide the parts outside the CDR3, is DSGVTQTPKHLITATGQRVTLRCSPRSGDLSVYWYQQSLDQGLQFLIQYYNGEERAKGNILERFSAQQFPDLHSELNLSSLELGDSALYFCASSKGGGNSYNEQFFGPGTRLTVL.

This clone was observed once. This chain uses TRBV27 with TRBJ1-4; D not resolved. This CDR3 region has 15 residues. Trimming shortened V by 2 bases and J by 3 bases, and 10 bases separated the two germline ends. Germline assignment: CDR1 MNHEY and CDR2 SMNVEV (reference sequence). The chain's CDR3 is CASSLAGNPNEKLFF. CDR3 nucleotide sequence: TGTGCCAGCAGTTTAGCCGGGAATCCTAATGAAAAACTGTTTTTT.

The rearrangement joins TRBV5-1 to TRBJ2-3; D might be TRBD2 (6 bases). Trimming left V 9 bases short and J 4 bases short, with 18 bases between. Per germline, CDR1 SGHRS and CDR2 YFSETQ. There are 14 residues in the CDR3. The CDR3: CATKGLSSADTQYF. The CDR3 DNA reads as TGCGCCACCAAAGGACTATCTAGCGCAGATACGCAGTATTTT.

This rearrangement joins TRBV6-1 to TRBJ2-7, with a weak D call TRBD2 (5 bases). Germline V gene lookup returns CDR1 MNHNS and CDR2 SASEGT. V lost 4 bases and J 7 bases, leaving 8 bases between the germline ends. The CDR3 has 11 amino acids. CDR3 sequence reads: CASSGGWEQYF. CDR3 DNA: TGTGCCAGCAGTGGAGGGTGGGAGCAGTACTTC.

The CDR3 reads CASTPPTSGRPTGELFF. The CDR3 nucleotides read TGTGCCAGTACCCCACCCACTAGCGGGAGGCCCACCGGGGAGCTGTTTTTT. The genes are TRBV19 and TRBJ2-2, with 12 bases lining up with TRBD2. Germline CDR1 is LNHDA and CDR2 is SQIVND (reference sequence). CDR3 length equals 17 residues. Trimming removed 7 bases from V and 4 bases from J; junction bases left unmatched: 10.

The chain joins TRBV28 to TRBJ2-7; 7 positions agree with TRBD2. CDR3 size: 18 residues. Germline lookup yields CDR1 MDHEN and CDR2 SYDVKM. Trimming removed 4 bases from V and 1 base from J; junction bases left unmatched: 16. In DNA form, the CDR3 reads TGTGCCAGCAGTTACCCAGGAGAGGCGGGAGTCATTTCCTACGAGCAGTACTTC. Residues: CASSYPGEAGVISYEQYF.

The gene calls are TRBV27 and TRBJ2-2; 8 nucleotides line up with TRBD1. The V segment lost 5 bases and the J segment 4 bases; nucleotides outside the gene matches: 6. The CDR3 extends over 15 amino acids. Germline loops: CDR1 MNHEY, CDR2 SMNVEV (reference sequence). The CDR3 bases are TGTGCCAGCAGTCCGGGACAGGTTAGCACCGGGGAGCTGTTTTTT. This translates into CASSPGQVSTGELFF.

This clone showed up just a few times. The chain carries TRBV28 and TRBJ2-1; TRBD2 matches 16 bases. The CDR3 length is 17 residues. The V gene end was trimmed by 2 bases and the J gene end by 7 bases; junction bases not matched to a gene: 5. CDR1 and CDR2 (germline): MDHEN, SYDVKM. The CDR3 nucleotides are TGTGCCAGCAGTTTAGGGACTAGCGGGAGGGTGTTAAATGAGCAGTTCTTC. This encodes CASSLGTSGRVLNEQFF. The full variable domain, rest sourced from reference TRBV28 and TRBJ2-1, is DVKVTQSSRYLVKRTGEKVFLECVQDMDHENMFWYRQDPGLGLRLIYFSYDVKMKEKGDIPEGYSVSREKKERFSLILESASTNQTSMYLCASSLGTSGRVLNEQFFGPGTRLTVL.

This clone appeared a single time. The J gene is TRBJ1-2, the V gene TRBV6-4; D gene unclear. V was shortened by 0 bases and J by 0 bases, with 14 bases between the two germline ends. CDR1 is MRHNA, CDR2 SNTAGT, per germline. The CDR3 contains 17 residues. CDR3 loop: CASSDSGRGGPNYGYTF. For the CDR3, the DNA is TGTGCCAGCAGTGACTCGGGCCGGGGTGGACCTAACTATGGCTACACCTTC.